Below are 9 T cell receptor beta chains sequenced from a single sample in a study of PD-L1 blockade in urothelial cancer. Measured with immunoSEQ multiplex PCR; TCRdb has only the in-frame clones, and not every one. Of 86,000 or so clones listed, more than 70% are singletons. Noted time point: pretreatment peripheral blood. The sequencing used PBMCs, collected around atezolizumab (anti-PD-L1) treatment. The receptors were sampled from a man between 60 and 75 years old with urothelial cancer.

The chain couples TRBV23-1 to TRBJ1-1; tentative D call: TRBD1 (5 bases). TRBV23-1 falls under the ORF class, with uncertain function. This CDR3 spans 18 amino acids. V shed 6 bases and J shed 1 base, with 24 bases lying between them. This chain's CDR3 is CASSLKGQGGVENTEAFF. CDR3 coding DNA: TGCGCCAGCAGCCTTAAGGGGCAGGGAGGTGTGGAGAACACTGAAGCTTTCTTT.

For the CDR3, the DNA is TGTGCCAGCAGCTTAACGTTTAGGGGAACAGAAGGGGAGCTGTTTTTT. This encodes CASSLTFRGTEGELFF. The gene calls are TRBV7-3 and TRBJ2-2, with D tentatively TRBD1 (5 bases). V was pared by 0 bases and J by 8 bases, with 16 bases between. Germline loops: CDR1 SGHTA, CDR2 FQGTGA. The CDR3 length is 16 residues.

The chain carries TRBV14 and TRBJ2-6; the D gene is possibly TRBD2 (6 bases). This CDR3 comprises 20 residues. Per germline, CDR1 SGHDN and CDR2 FVKESK. V shed 3 bases and J shed 0 bases, with 21 bases lying between them. CDR3 region: CASSHLGLGGLSSGANVLTF. CDR3 in DNA: TGTGCCAGCAGCCATCTTGGCCTGGGAGGCCTCAGCTCTGGGGCCAACGTCCTGACTTTC.

This chain uses TRBV4-1 with TRBJ2-5, with D tentatively TRBD2 (6 bases). The CDR3 covers 16 residues. Germline assignment: CDR1 MGHRA and CDR2 YSYEKL. Trimming stripped 0 bases from V and 1 base from J, with 12 bases between. This CDR3 reads CASSQDMGGFQETQYF. The CDR3 nucleotides are TGCGCCAGCAGCCAAGATATGGGGGGTTTCCAAGAGACCCAGTACTTC.

The rearrangement joins TRBV7-3 to TRBJ2-7; unclear D gene. Germline V lookup: CDR1 SGHTA, CDR2 FQGTGA. CDR3 size: 15 residues. The ends were cut back, 0 bases at V and 2 bases at J, with 11 bases in the middle. CDR3 loop: CASSLTPIGAYEQYF. Here the CDR3 DNA reads TGTGCCAGCAGCTTAACCCCCATAGGAGCCTACGAGCAGTACTTC.

This chain links TRBV11-3 with TRBJ1-3; 8 bases align to TRBD1. This CDR3 comprises 18 residues. Germline lookup yields CDR1 SGHNT and CDR2 YENEEA. The trim removed 1 base at V and 0 bases at J, leaving 8 bases unmatched. The CDR3 loop reads CASSLVGDRGLSGNTIYF. CDR3 DNA: TGTGCCAGCAGCTTAGTTGGTGACAGGGGCCTCTCTGGAAACACCATATATTTT.

This chain connects TRBV5-4 to TRBJ1-5, with 10 nucleotides matching TRBD1. The CDR3 covers 15 residues. Trimming cost V 4 bases and J 6 bases; bases outside gene matches: 7. Looked up from germline, CDR1 is SGHNT and CDR2 is YYREEE (reference sequence). The chain's CDR3 is CASSTGTGEGQPQHF. CDR3 in DNA: TGTGCCAGCAGCACCGGGACAGGGGAAGGTCAGCCCCAGCATTTT.

The chain uses TRBV4-2 and TRBJ1-3; D might be TRBD1 (6 bases). V lost 0 bases to trimming and J lost 9 bases, with 15 bases between them. The CDR3 has 15 amino acids. Germline V gene sequence: CDR1 LGHNA, CDR2 YNFKEQ. The CDR3 sequence is CASSQEHRVRTTIYF. The CDR3 DNA reads TGTGCCAGCAGCCAAGAACACAGGGTTCGAACCACCATATATTTT.

The rearrangement links TRBV29-1 to TRBJ2-3; the D gene is possibly TRBD2 (6 bases). V lost 5 bases and J lost 2, with 14 bases in between. This CDR3 has 14 amino acids. Per the germline V gene, CDR1 is SQVTM and CDR2 is ANQGSEA. The CDR3 coding sequence is TGCAGCGTTCCCCTCGGGGGAAACACAGATACGCAGTATTTT. This translates into CSVPLGGNTDTQYF.